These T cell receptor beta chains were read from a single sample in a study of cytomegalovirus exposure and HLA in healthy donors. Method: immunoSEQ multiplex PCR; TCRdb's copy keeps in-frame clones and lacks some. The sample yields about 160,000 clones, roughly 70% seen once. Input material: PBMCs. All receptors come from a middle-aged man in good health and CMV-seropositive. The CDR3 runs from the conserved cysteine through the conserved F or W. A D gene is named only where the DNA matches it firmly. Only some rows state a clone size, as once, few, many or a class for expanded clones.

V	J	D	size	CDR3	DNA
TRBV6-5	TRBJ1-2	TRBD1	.	CASSYGRGTGHYGYTF	TGTGCCAGCAGTTACGGGCGGGGGACAGGGCACTATGGCTACACCTTC
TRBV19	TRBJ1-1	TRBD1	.	CAIYRGAEAFF	TGTGCCATTTACAGGGGCGCTGAAGCTTTCTTT
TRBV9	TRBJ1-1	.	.	CASSLSAIMNTEAFF	TGTGCCAGCAGCCTTAGTGCCATCATGAACACTGAAGCTTTCTTT
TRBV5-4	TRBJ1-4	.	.	CASSLATRSEKLFF	TGTGCCAGCAGCTTGGCCACCCGGAGTGAAAAACTGTTTTTT
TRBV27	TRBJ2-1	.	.	CASSSGGGPSSYNEQFF	TGTGCCAGCAGTTCAGGAGGGGGCCCAAGCTCCTACAATGAGCAGTTCTTC
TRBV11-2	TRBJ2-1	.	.	CASSLEAYNEQFF	TGTGCCAGCAGCTTAGAAGCTTACAATGAGCAGTTCTTC
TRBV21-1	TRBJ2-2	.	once	CASTGTGAFPGELFF	TGTGCCAGTACCGGGACAGGAGCGTTCCCCGGGGAGCTGTTTTTT
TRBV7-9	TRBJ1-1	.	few	CASSSGARTEAFF	TGTGCCAGCTCCTCAGGGGCGCGAACTGAAGCTTTCTTT
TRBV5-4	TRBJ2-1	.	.	CASSLTDNEQFF	TGTGCCAGCAGCTTGACAGACAATGAGCAGTTCTTC
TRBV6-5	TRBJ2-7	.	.	CASSYITRQYEQYF	TGTGCCAGCAGTTATATCACGAGGCAGTACGAGCAGTACTTC
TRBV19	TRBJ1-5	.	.	CASSPTQGIPVYSNQPQHF	TGTGCCAGTAGTCCCACTCAGGGAATTCCCGTTTATAGCAATCAGCCCCAGCATTTT
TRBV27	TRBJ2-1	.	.	CASREGDSSYNEQFF	TGTGCCAGCAGAGAGGGTGATAGCTCCTACAATGAGCAGTTCTTC
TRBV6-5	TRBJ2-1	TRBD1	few	CASSYSGTGHNEQFF	TGTGCCAGCAGTTACTCCGGGACAGGGCACAATGAGCAGTTCTTC
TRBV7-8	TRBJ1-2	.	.	CASSLELMRYGYTF	TGTGCCAGCAGCTTAGAACTGATGAGATATGGCTACACCTTC
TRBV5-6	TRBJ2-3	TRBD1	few	CASSSETGPDTQYF	TGTGCCAGCAGCTCAGAGACAGGGCCAGATACGCAGTATTTT
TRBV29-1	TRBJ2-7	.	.	CSVSPRGSSYEQYF	TGCAGCGTCTCGCCGAGGGGGAGCTCCTACGAGCAGTACTTC
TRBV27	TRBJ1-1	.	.	CASSSRGRNTEAFF	TGTGCCAGCAGTTCCCGAGGGAGGAACACTGAAGCTTTCTTT
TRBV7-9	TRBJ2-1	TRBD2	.	CASSPHWRGASYNEQFF	TGTGCCAGCAGCCCCCACTGGCGGGGGGCCTCCTACAATGAGCAGTTCTTC
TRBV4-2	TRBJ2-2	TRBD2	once	CASSQDYTGGLVTGELFF	TGTGCCAGCAGCCAAGATTATACGGGGGGGCTTGTCACCGGGGAGCTGTTTTTT
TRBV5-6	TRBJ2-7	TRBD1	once	CASSPGTDEQYF	TGTGCCAGCAGCCCCGGGACAGACGAGCAGTACTTC
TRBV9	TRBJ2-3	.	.	CASSAEGSSGLHTDTQYF	TGTGCCAGCAGCGCCGAGGGGAGTAGCGGACTACACACAGATACGCAGTATTTT
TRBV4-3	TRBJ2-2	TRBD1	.	CASSQRDRGNTGELFF	TGCGCCAGCAGCCAGAGGGACAGGGGGAACACCGGGGAGCTGTTTTTT
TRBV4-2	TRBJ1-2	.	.	CASSPGVRDSDYGYTF	TGTGCCAGCAGCCCAGGGGTCAGGGATTCGGACTATGGCTACACCTTC
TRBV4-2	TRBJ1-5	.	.	CASSHPRENQPQHF	TGTGCCAGCAGCCACCCCAGGGAAAATCAGCCCCAGCATTTT
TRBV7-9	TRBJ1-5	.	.	CASSPGGGQPQHF	TGTGCCAGCAGCCCTGGGGGAGGTCAGCCCCAGCATTTT
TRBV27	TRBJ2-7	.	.	CASSLDGRQNLYF	TGTGCCAGCAGTTTAGATGGTCGACAGAATCTGTACTTC